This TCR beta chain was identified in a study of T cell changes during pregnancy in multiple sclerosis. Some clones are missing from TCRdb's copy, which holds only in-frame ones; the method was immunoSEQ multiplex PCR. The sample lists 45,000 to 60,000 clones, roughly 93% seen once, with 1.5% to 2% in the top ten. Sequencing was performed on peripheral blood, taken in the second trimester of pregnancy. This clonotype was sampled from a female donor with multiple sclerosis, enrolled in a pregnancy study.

CDR3 in amino acids: CASRFSTDMNTEAFF. The CDR3 DNA is TGTGCAAGTCGCTTTTCGACAGATATGAACACTGAAGCTTTCTTT. This chain joins TRBV12-2 and TRBJ1-1; TRBD1 is the table's D call, not checked against the DNA. TRBV12-2 has pseudogene status. The CDR3 is 15 amino acids.